The 27 T cell receptor beta chains listed next were all sequenced from one sample in a study of response to subunit inactivated influenza vaccine. TCRdb redid the calling of the RT-PCR reads with MiXCR, one entry per CDR3 protein. There are some 800,000 distinct CDR3 sequences in the sample; around 20% occur only once, and 9.5% to 13% lies in the top ten. The sequencing here drew on PBMCs from blood, taken less than 6 days after vaccination. The receptors stem from a man aged 50-60 years who received an inactivated influenza vaccine.

The V gene is TRBV9, the J gene TRBJ2-3, with a tentative D call TRBD1 (6 bases). CDR3 length equals 15 residues. In germline, CDR1 is SGDLS, CDR2 YYNGEE. Trimming took off 3 bases at V and 3 bases at J, with 14 bases between the two ends. As DNA, the CDR3 is TGTGCCAGCAGCGCTCATCAGAGGGGGACAGATACGCAGTATTTT. This gives the protein CASSAHQRGTDTQYF. The variable domain in full, completed from reference TRBV9 and TRBJ2-3, reads DSGVTQTPKHLITATGQRVTLRCSPRSGDLSVYWYQQSLDQGLQFLIQYYNGEERAKGNILERFSAQQFPDLHSELNLSSLELGDSALYFCASSAHQRGTDTQYFGPGTRLTVL.

This clonotype has a handful of counts. The chain has TRBV28 and TRBJ1-5; D perhaps matches TRBD1 (5 bases). The CDR3 runs 13 residues. Germline CDR1 and CDR2: MDHEN and SYDVKM. Deletions cut 11 bases from V and 4 bases from J, with 15 bases between. The CDR3 loop reads CAVRTGRNQPQHF. The CDR3 bases are TGTGCCGTTAGAACAGGTAGGAATCAGCCCCAGCATTTT.

The chain links TRBV5-4 to TRBJ2-1; tentatively, D is TRBD2 (5 bases). The length of the CDR3 is 15 residues. Trimming left V 4 bases short and J 7 bases short, with 18 bases between. Looked up from germline, CDR1 is SGHNT and CDR2 is YYREEE (reference sequence). CDR3 DNA: TGTGCCAGCAGCCCTGCGGCGATAGCGTATAATGAGCAGTTCTTC. Protein sequence: CASSPAAIAYNEQFF.

This clonotype was counted only a few times. The J gene is TRBJ2-7, the V gene TRBV2; TRBD2 agrees at 11 bases. The V gene's germline CDR1 is SNHLY and CDR2 FYNNEI. The CDR3 loop spans 14 amino acids. The trim removed 6 bases at V and 6 bases at J, leaving 7 bases unmatched. The DNA of the CDR3 is TGTGCCAGCAGAACTAGCGGGGGACCCCTCGAGCAGTACTTC. This encodes CASRTSGGPLEQYF.

The chain recombines TRBV5-1 with TRBJ2-3; either TRBD1 or TRBD2 may fit D (7 bases each). This CDR3 contains 15 residues. V lost 4 bases and J lost 6, with 18 bases in between. Germline lookup yields CDR1 SGHRS and CDR2 YFSETQ. The CDR3 region is CASSQGGGVVDTQYF. Here the CDR3 DNA reads TGCGCCAGCAGCCAGGGGGGGGGCGTTGTGGATACGCAGTATTTT.

This chain links TRBV5-5 with TRBJ2-5; TRBD1 or TRBD2 may be the D gene (5 bases each). Per the germline V gene, CDR1 is SGHKS and CDR2 is YYEKEE (reference sequence). The CDR3 has 14 residues. V was shortened by 1 base and J by 3 bases, with 10 bases between the two germline ends. This CDR3 reads CASSLLLGEETQYF. The CDR3 DNA sequence: TGTGCCAGCAGCTTGCTTCTGGGGGAAGAGACCCAGTACTTC.

This chain joins TRBV6-2 or TRBV6-3 and TRBJ2-7; 8 bases map to TRBD1. Germline CDR1 MNHEY, CDR2 SVGEGT. The CDR3 has 16 amino acids. V gave up 0 bases and J gave up 3 bases; unmatched junction bases: 7. DNA of the CDR3: TGTGCCAGCAGTTACTCGATGGGACAGGAGGACTACGAGCAGTACTTC. It yields the protein CASSYSMGQEDYEQYF.

This clonotype has only one observation. CDR3 amino acids: CASSLFTGGQPQHF. The CDR3 bases are TGTGCCAGCTCACTATTTACAGGGGGTCAGCCCCAGCATTTT. The gene calls are TRBV18 and TRBJ1-5; 8 nucleotides align to TRBD1. The junction had 5 bases not matched to a gene; V was cut back by 4 bases and J by 6 bases. From germline, CDR1 is KGHSH and CDR2 LQKENI. The CDR3 spans 14 residues.

This clonotype turned up a few times. The V call is TRBV20-1, the J call TRBJ1-3; D is perhaps TRBD1 (5 bases). From germline, CDR1 is DFQATT and CDR2 SNEGSKA (reference sequence). V was trimmed by 5 bases and J by 0 bases, leaving 8 bases between them. This CDR3 is built from 13 residues. As DNA, the CDR3 is TGCAGTGCTCACAGGCTCTCTGGAAACACCATATATTTT. Its protein product is CSAHRLSGNTIYF.

This clonotype was counted many times. The chain links TRBV20-1 to TRBJ2-5; 8 bases line up with TRBD1. The CDR3 has 13 amino acids. The germline V gene has CDR1 DFQATT and CDR2 SNEGSKA (reference sequence). The CDR3 loop is CSENRQGLETQYF. In DNA form, the CDR3 reads TGCAGCGAAAACAGACAGGGGTTGGAGACCCAGTACTTC.

This clonotype was found a few times. V is TRBV15 and J is TRBJ2-5; 7 nucleotides agree with TRBD1. There are 15 residues in the CDR3. CDR1 and CDR2 from the germline V gene are LNHNV and YYDKDF (reference sequence). With 5 bases clipped from V and 5 bases from J, the junction kept 11 bases outside the gene matches. The CDR3 nucleotides are TGTGCCACCAGCTCCCGACAGGGTTATGGGGAGACCCAGTACTTC. Translation gives CATSSRQGYGETQYF.

The genes are TRBV25-1 and TRBJ2-1, with a weak D call TRBD1 (5 bases). V was shortened by 4 bases and J by 8 bases, with 12 bases between the two germline ends. Per the germline V gene, CDR1 is MGHDK and CDR2 is SYGVNS. The CDR3 has 13 residues. The CDR3 protein is CASSGQFRHEQFF. CDR3 sequence (DNA): TGTGCCAGCAGTGGACAGTTTCGCCATGAGCAGTTCTTC.

The chain combines TRBV15 with TRBJ2-2, with TRBD2 matching 9 bases. CDR1 is LNHNV, CDR2 YYDKDF, per germline (reference sequence). With 0 bases clipped from V and 2 bases from J, the junction kept 4 bases outside the gene matches. The CDR3 covers 17 residues. Written as DNA, the CDR3 is TGTGCCACCAGCAGAGATCTAGCGGGGATAAACACCGGGGAGCTGTTTTTT. This codes for CATSRDLAGINTGELFF. The full variable domain, completed using reference TRBV15 and TRBJ2-2, is DAMVIQNPRYQVTQFGKPVTLSCSQTLNHNVMYWYQQKSSQAPKLLFHYYDKDFNNEADTPDNFQSRRPNTSFCFLDIRSPGLGDTAMYLCATSRDLAGINTGELFFGEGSRLTVL.

The chain carries TRBV20-1 and TRBJ2-1, with TRBD2 matching over 13 bases. Germline V gene sequence: CDR1 DFQATT, CDR2 SNEGSKA (reference sequence). J gave up 3 bases and V 1 base, and 3 bases lay outside the gene matches. The CDR3 sequence is 16 residues long. CDR3 sequence (DNA): TGCAGTGCTAGAGGACTAGCGGGGGGTTACTACAATGAGCAGTTCTTC. Translating it yields CSARGLAGGYYNEQFF.

This chain uses TRBV7-2 with TRBJ1-5, with D possibly matching TRBD1 (6 bases). Trimming left V 5 bases short and J 0 bases short, with 11 bases between. Looked up from germline, CDR1 is SGHTA and CDR2 is FQGNSA. The CDR3 totals 15 residues. CDR3 coding DNA: TGTGCCAGCAGCCCGGACAGATATAGCAATCAGCCCCAGCATTTT. Encoded protein: CASSPDRYSNQPQHF. Complete variable domain (other parts from reference TRBV7-2 and TRBJ1-5): GAGVSQSPSNKVTEKGKDVELRCDPISGHTALYWYRQSLGQGLEFLIYFQGNSAPDKSGLPSDRFSAERTGGSVSTLTIQRTQQEDSAVYLCASSPDRYSNQPQHFGDGTRLSIL.

The chain carries TRBV14 and TRBJ2-5, with D possibly matching TRBD1 (5 bases). V was pared by 6 bases and J by 2 bases, with 10 bases between. The V gene's germline CDR1 is SGHDN and CDR2 FVKESK. This CDR3 contains 13 residues. CDR3 region: CASSPGMQETQYF. DNA of the CDR3: TGTGCCAGCAGTCCAGGGATGCAAGAGACCCAGTACTTC.

The gene calls are TRBV18 and TRBJ2-5; weak D call: TRBD1 (6 bases). Deletions cut 3 bases from V and 3 bases from J, with 14 bases between. The length of the CDR3 is 15 residues. The V gene's germline CDR1 is KGHSH and CDR2 LQKENI. This CDR3 reads CASSPGHGTEETQYF. In DNA form, the CDR3 reads TGTGCCAGCTCACCGGGACATGGGACCGAAGAGACCCAGTACTTC.

V gene TRBV12-3 or TRBV12-4 combines with J gene TRBJ2-1; 10 bases fit TRBD2. This CDR3 comprises 13 residues. J was trimmed by 9 bases and V by 2 bases; bases with no gene match: 1. The CDR3 region is CASSLLAGVEQFF. In nucleotides, the CDR3 is TGTGCCAGCAGTTTACTAGCGGGGGTTGAGCAGTTCTTC.

J is TRBJ2-7 and V is TRBV28; no definite D call. CDR3 length equals 11 residues. Trimming removed 7 bases at V and 5 bases at J, with 9 bases between. Germline V lookup: CDR1 MDHEN, CDR2 SYDVKM. CDR3 loop: CASKESHEQYF. CDR3 in DNA: TGTGCCAGCAAGGAATCGCACGAGCAGTACTTC.

The gene calls are TRBV7-3 and TRBJ2-5, with D tentatively TRBD1 or TRBD2 (5 bases each). Deletions cut 4 bases from V and 5 bases from J, with 17 bases between. The germline V gene encodes CDR1 SGHTA and CDR2 FQGTGA. The CDR3 sequence is 15 residues long. CDR3 sequence: CASSSLGLGDETQYF. CDR3 nucleotide sequence: TGTGCCAGCAGCTCCCTTGGCCTAGGGGACGAGACCCAGTACTTC.

This clonotype was counted ten times or more. This chain joins TRBV11-1 and TRBJ2-3, with D unresolved. This CDR3 spans 16 amino acids. From germline, CDR1 is SGHAT and CDR2 FQDESV (reference sequence). The V and J ends lost 5 bases and 6 bases respectively, with 21 bases between them. CDR3 amino acids: CASSLERIVAPDTQYF. Here the CDR3 DNA reads TGTGCCAGCAGCCTGGAGCGAATCGTCGCCCCGGATACGCAGTATTTT.

The V and J genes are TRBV6-1 and TRBJ2-7; 9 bases match TRBD1. Germline trimming cut 6 bases from V and 9 bases from J; bases unmatched to any gene: 18. The CDR3 spans 16 residues. Germline loops: CDR1 MNHNS, CDR2 SASEGT. The CDR3 reads CASSPGSGQGLRGQYF. Here the CDR3 DNA reads TGTGCCAGCAGCCCCGGTTCCGGACAGGGGCTACGAGGGCAGTACTTC.

This clonotype was detected only a few times. The chain combines TRBV11-2 with TRBJ1-1; D is possibly TRBD1 (6 bases). V was cut by 5 bases and J by 4 bases, with 17 bases left in between. From germline, CDR1 is SGHAT and CDR2 FQNNGV. The CDR3 runs 15 residues. The CDR3 is CASSALAGAGTEAFF. The CDR3 DNA follows: TGTGCCAGCAGCGCCTTGGCGGGGGCGGGCACTGAAGCTTTCTTT.

This sequence joins TRBV7-9 and TRBJ1-1; 7 positions match TRBD1. From germline, CDR1 is SEHNR and CDR2 FQNEAQ (reference sequence). The ends lost 5 bases at V and 3 bases at J; junction bases unmatched: 9. The CDR3 spans 15 residues. The CDR3 region is CASSPLLTGHTEAFF. The CDR3 bases are TGTGCCAGCAGCCCATTGTTGACAGGGCACACTGAAGCTTTCTTT.

V gene TRBV19 combines with J gene TRBJ2-1; D is perhaps TRBD2 (7 bases). Per germline, CDR1 LNHDA and CDR2 SQIVND (reference sequence). This CDR3 has 17 amino acids. V lost 1 base, J lost 2 bases, and 15 bases lay in between. Here the CDR3 DNA reads TGTGCCAGTAGTATAGTCAGCGGGGCAGGGGCCTACAATGAGCAGTTCTTC. It yields the protein CASSIVSGAGAYNEQFF.

The genes are TRBV28 and TRBJ2-4; no reliable D call. V was trimmed by 7 bases and J by 0 bases, leaving 16 bases between them. The germline V gene encodes CDR1 MDHEN and CDR2 SYDVKM. There are 16 residues in the CDR3. The CDR3 nucleotides read TGTGCCAGCAAGGGCCGTCGCCGGATAGCCAAAAACATTCAGTACTTC. It encodes CASKGRRRIAKNIQYF.

The genes are TRBV7-6 and TRBJ1-1; TRBD1 agrees at 8 bases. CDR3 length: 15 residues. The V segment lost 2 bases and the J segment 1 base; nucleotides outside the gene matches: 3. Per the germline V gene, CDR1 is SGHVS and CDR2 is FNYEAQ. The DNA for the CDR3 is TGTGCCAGCAGCTTATGGACAGGGACGAACACTGAAGCTTTCTTT. It encodes CASSLWTGTNTEAFF.